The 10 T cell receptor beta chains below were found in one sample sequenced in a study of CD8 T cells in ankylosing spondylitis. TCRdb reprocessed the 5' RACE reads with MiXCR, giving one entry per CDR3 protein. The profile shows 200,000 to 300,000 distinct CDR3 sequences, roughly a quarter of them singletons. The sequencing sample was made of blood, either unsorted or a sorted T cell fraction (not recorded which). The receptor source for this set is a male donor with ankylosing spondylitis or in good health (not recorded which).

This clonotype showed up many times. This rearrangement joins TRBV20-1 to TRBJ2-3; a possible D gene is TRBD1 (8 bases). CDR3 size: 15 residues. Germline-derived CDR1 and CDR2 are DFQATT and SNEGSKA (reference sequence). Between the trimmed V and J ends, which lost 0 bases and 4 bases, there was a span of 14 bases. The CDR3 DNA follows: TGCAGTGCTAGAGATCCCACAGGGGGGGCAGATACGCAGTATTTT. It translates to CSARDPTGGADTQYF.

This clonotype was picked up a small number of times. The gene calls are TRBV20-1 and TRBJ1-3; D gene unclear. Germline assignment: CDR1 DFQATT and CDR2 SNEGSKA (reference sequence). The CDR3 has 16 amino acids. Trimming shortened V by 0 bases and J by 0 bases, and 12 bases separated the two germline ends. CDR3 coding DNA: TGCAGTGCTAGAGATGTGAGGGCCCTCTCTGGAAACACCATATATTTT. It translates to CSARDVRALSGNTIYF.

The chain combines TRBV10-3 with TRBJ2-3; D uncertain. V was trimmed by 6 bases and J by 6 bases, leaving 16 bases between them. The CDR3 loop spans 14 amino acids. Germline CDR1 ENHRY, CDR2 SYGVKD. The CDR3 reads CAISVAPSTDTQYF. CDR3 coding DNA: TGTGCCATCAGCGTGGCTCCCTCTACGGATACGCAGTATTTT.

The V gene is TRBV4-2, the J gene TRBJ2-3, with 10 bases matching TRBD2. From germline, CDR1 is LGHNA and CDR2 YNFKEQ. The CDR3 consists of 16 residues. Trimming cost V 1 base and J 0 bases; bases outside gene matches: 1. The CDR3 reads CASSQVSGGSTDTQYF. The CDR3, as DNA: TGTGCCAGCAGCCAAGTTAGCGGGGGGAGCACAGATACGCAGTATTTT.

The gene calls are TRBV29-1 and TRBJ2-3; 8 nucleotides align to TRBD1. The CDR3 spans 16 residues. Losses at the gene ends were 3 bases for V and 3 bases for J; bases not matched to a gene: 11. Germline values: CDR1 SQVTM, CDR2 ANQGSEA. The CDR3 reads CSVERQGAVVTDTQYF. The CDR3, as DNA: TGCAGCGTTGAGAGGCAGGGGGCAGTGGTTACAGATACGCAGTATTTT.

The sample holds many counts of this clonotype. The CDR3 DNA sequence: TGCGCCAGCAGCTTGGCGGGGGGGCTCCACAATGAGCAGTTCTTC. Translating gives CASSLAGGLHNEQFF. The chain carries TRBV5-1 and TRBJ2-1; 8 bases fit TRBD2. The V gene end was trimmed by 0 bases and the J gene end by 5 bases; junction bases not matched to a gene: 4. CDR1 and CDR2 (germline): SGHRS, YFSETQ. CDR3 length: 15 amino acids.

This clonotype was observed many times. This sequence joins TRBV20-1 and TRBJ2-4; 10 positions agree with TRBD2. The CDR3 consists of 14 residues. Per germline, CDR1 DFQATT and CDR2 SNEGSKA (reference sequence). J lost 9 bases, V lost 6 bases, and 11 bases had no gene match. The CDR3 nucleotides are TGCAGTGCCCTAGAGCGGGGGGGCCGAGGCATTCAGTACTTC. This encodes CSALERGGRGIQYF.

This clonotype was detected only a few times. The CDR3 here is CSAREVRDQPQHF. The DNA for the CDR3 is TGCAGTGCTAGAGAGGTCCGAGACCAGCCCCAGCATTTT. The rearrangement links TRBV20-1 to TRBJ1-5; D is unresolved. Trimming shortened V by 0 bases and J by 7 bases, and 10 bases separated the two germline ends. Per germline, CDR1 DFQATT and CDR2 SNEGSKA (reference sequence). This CDR3 spans 13 amino acids.

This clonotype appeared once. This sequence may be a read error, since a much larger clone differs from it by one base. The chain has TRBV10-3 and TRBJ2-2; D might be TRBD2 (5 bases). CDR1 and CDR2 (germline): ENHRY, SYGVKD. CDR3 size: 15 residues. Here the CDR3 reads CATTTGPANTGELLF. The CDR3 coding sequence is TGTGCCACCACGACCGGGCCAGCGAACACCGGGGAGCTGCTTTTT.

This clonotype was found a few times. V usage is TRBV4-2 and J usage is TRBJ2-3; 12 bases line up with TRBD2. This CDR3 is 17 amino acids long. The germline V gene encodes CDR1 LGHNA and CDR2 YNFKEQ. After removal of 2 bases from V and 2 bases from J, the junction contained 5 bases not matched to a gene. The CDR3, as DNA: TGTGCCAGCAGCCAACGGACTAGCGGGACCGACACAGATACGCAGTATTTT. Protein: CASSQRTSGTDTDTQYF.